These 2 T cell receptor beta chains were all obtained from the same sample, sequenced in a study of response to subunit inactivated influenza vaccine. TCRdb re-called the RT-PCR reads with MiXCR, one entry per CDR3 protein. In the table there are around 520,000 distinct CDR3 sequences, roughly 27% of which are singletons. This material consisted of CD4+ T cells sorted from PBMCs, taken roughly 5 days after vaccination. Receptors originate from a man aged 45-60 years who received an inactivated influenza vaccine.

The J gene is TRBJ2-3, the V gene TRBV5-1; the D is unclear. Trimming stripped 5 bases from V and 1 base from J, with 11 bases between. Germline loops: CDR1 SGHRS, CDR2 YFSETQ. The CDR3 length is 14 residues. Here the CDR3 DNA reads TGCGCCAGCAGATCCGTTCCTGGCACAGATACGCAGTATTTT. It yields the protein CASRSVPGTDTQYF.

The chain carries TRBV5-6 and TRBJ2-7; 8 bases are shared with TRBD1. This CDR3 has 16 residues. Losses at the gene ends were 0 bases for V and 3 bases for J; bases not matched to a gene: 8. Germline assignment: CDR1 SGHDT and CDR2 YYEEEE. The CDR3 protein is CASSLGPSGQVYEQYF. In DNA, the CDR3 is TGTGCCAGCAGCTTGGGACCCTCGGGACAGGTCTACGAGCAGTACTTC.